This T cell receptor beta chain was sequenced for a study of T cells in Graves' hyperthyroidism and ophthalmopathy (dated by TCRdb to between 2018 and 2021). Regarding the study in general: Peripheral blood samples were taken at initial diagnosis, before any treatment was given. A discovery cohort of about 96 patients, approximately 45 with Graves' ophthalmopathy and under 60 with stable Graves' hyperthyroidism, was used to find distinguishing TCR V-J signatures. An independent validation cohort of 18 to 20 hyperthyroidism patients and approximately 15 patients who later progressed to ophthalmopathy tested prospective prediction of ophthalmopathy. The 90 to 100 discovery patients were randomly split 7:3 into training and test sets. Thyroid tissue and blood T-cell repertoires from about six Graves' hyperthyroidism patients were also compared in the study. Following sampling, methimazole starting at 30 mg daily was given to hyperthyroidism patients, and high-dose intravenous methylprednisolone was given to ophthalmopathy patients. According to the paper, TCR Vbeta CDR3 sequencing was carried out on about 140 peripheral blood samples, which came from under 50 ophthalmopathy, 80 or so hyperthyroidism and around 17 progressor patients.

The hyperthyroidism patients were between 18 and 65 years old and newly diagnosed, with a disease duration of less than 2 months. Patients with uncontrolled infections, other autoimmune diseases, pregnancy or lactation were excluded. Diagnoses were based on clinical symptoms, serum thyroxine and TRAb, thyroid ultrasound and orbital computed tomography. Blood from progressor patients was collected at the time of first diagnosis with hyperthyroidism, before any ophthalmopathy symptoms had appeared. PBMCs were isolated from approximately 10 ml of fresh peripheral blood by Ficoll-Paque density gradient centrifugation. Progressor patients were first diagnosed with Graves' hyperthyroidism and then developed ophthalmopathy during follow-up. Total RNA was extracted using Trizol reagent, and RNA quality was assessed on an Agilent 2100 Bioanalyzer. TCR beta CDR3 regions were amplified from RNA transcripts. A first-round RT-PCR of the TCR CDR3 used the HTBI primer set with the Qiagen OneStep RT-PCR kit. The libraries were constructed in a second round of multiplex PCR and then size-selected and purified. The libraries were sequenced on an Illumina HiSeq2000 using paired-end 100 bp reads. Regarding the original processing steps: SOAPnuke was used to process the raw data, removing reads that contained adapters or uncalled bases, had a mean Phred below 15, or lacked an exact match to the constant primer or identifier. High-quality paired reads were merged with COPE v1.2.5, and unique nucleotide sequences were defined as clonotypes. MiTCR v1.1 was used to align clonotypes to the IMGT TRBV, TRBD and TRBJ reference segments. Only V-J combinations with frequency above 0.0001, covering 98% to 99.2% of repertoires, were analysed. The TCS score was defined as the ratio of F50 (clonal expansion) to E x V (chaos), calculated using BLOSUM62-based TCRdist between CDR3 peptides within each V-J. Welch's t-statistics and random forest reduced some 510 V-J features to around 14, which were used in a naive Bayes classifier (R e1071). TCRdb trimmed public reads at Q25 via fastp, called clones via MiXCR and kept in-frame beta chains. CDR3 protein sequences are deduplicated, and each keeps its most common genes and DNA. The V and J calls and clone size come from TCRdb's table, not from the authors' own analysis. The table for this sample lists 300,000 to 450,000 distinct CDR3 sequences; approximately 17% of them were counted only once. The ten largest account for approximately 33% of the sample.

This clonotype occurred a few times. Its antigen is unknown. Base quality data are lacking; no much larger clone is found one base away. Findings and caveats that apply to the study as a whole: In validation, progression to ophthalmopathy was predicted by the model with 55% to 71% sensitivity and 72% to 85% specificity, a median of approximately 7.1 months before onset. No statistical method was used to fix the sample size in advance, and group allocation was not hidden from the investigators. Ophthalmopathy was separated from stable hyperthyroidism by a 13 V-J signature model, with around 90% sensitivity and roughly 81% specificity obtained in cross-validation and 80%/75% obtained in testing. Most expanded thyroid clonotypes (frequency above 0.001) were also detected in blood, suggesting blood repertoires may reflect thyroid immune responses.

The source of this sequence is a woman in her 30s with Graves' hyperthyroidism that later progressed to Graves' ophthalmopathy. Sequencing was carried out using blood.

The nucleotides are TGTGCCACCAGTGATGCTGGGGTTCAGCCCCAGCATTTT. Its protein is CATSDAGVQPQHF. This chain is built from TRBV24-1 and TRBJ1-5, with no reliable assignment of the D segment. Taken from the germline V gene, the CDR1 and CDR2 loops are KGHDR and SFDVKD. Deletion took 3 bases off V and 6 bases off J, with a span of 8 bases between the germline ends. The CDR3, from cysteine to phenylalanine, totals 13 residues. The kept DNA is CDR3 alone, 39 bases in frame from the first base.